This T cell receptor (beta chain) appears in the sequencing data of a study of CD8 T cells in ankylosing spondylitis. There are 13 residues in the CDR3. V gave up 4 bases and J gave up 3 bases, with 7 bases separating them. Germline CDR1 reads MGHDK; CDR2 reads SYGVNS. Quantitative molecular-barcoded 5'-RACE generated the TCR beta libraries. From the 5' RACE reads, TCRdb called clonotypes with MiXCR, one entry per CDR3 protein. Of a few hundred thousand distinct CDR3 sequences listed, 6% to 8.5% are singletons. This clonotype was observed many times. Its target is not known. Points from the study as a whole: Existing reports had already noted some motif variants in reactive arthritis synovial fluid and blood. Ankylosing spondylitis blood appeared to be characterized by a TCR beta motif of several highly homologous variants.

Input material: blood, either unsorted or a sorted T cell fraction (not recorded which). The TCR comes from a male donor with ankylosing spondylitis. The rearrangement joins TRBV25-1 to TRBJ1-3; D uncertain. CDR3 in DNA: TGTGCCAGCAGTGGACATATTGGAAACACCATATATTTT. Amino acid sequence: CASSGHIGNTIYF.